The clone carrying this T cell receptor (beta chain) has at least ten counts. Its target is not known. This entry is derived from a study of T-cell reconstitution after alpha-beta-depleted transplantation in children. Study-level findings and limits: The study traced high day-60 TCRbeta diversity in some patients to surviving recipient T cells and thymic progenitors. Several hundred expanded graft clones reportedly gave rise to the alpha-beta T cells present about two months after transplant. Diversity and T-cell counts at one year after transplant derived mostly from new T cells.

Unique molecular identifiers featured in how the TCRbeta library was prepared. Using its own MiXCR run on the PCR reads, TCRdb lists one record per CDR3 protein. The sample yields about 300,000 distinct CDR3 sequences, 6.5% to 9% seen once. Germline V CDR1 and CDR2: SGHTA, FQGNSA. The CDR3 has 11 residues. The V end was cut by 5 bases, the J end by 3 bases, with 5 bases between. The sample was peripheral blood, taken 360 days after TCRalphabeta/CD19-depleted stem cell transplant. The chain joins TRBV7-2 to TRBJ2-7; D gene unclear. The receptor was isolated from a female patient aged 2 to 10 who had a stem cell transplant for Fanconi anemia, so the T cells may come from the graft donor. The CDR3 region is CASSHFYEQYF. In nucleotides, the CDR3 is TGTGCCAGCAGCCATTTCTACGAGCAGTACTTC.